The present T cell receptor (beta chain) was sequenced within a study of blood T cell repertoires in COVID-19. About the research overall: PBMCs, B-cell-depleted T cells, or T cells were the source of the cDNA or gDNA that made up the material.

Trimming took 0 bases from V and 7 from J, leaving 6 bases between them. This CDR3 spans 12 amino acids. Per germline, CDR1 SGHAT and CDR2 FQNNGV. The data were produced by immunoSEQ multiplex PCR, yet TCRdb's version contains in-frame clones alone and is incomplete. The table includes about 13,000 clones, about 88% detected once. The sequence was obtained from a human donor in a cohort sampled during active COVID-19. The sample was peripheral blood. This sequence joins TRBV11-2 and TRBJ1-1; the D is unclear. The CDR3 reads CASSLDFSEAFF. CDR3 in DNA: TGTGCCAGCAGCTTAGATTTTAGTGAAGCTTTCTTT.